These 24 T cell receptor beta chains were all obtained from the same sample, sequenced in a study of response to subunit inactivated influenza vaccine. TCRdb recomputed calls from the RT-PCR reads with MiXCR, one row per CDR3 protein. The sample lists 200,000 to 300,000 distinct CDR3 sequences; over 9% were seen once. This sample comprised non-naive T cells sorted from PBMCs, obtained around two weeks before vaccination. Receptors originate from a man aged 50 or older who received an inactivated influenza vaccine.

The sample holds a few counts of this clonotype. The chain has TRBV7-2 and TRBJ2-2; 10 positions agree with TRBD2. The V and J ends lost 5 bases and 5 bases, in that order; junction bases with no gene match: 11. Germline CDR1 SGHTA, CDR2 FQGNSA. The CDR3 covers 17 residues. In DNA form, the CDR3 reads TGTGCCAGCAGCCCGGCTAGCGGGAGACCTAAAACCGGGGAGCTGTTTTTT. As protein: CASSPASGRPKTGELFF.

The CDR3 region is CASSSVGGRNTEAFF. The CDR3 coding sequence is TGTGCCAGCAGCTCGGTAGGAGGGAGGAACACTGAAGCTTTCTTT. This sequence joins TRBV7-9 and TRBJ1-1; D call uncertain. The V gene's germline CDR1 is SEHNR and CDR2 FQNEAQ (reference sequence). The V and J ends lost 4 bases and 1 base respectively, with 13 bases between them. The CDR3 length is 15 residues.

The chain combines TRBV6-5 with TRBJ2-7, with a possible D match to TRBD1 (5 bases). The CDR3 has 15 amino acids. CDR1 MNHEY and CDR2 SVGAGI come from the germline V gene. Trimming stripped 2 bases from V and 5 bases from J, with 16 bases between. CDR3 protein: CASSYPGQGLDEQYF. In DNA form, the CDR3 reads TGTGCCAGCAGTTACCCCGGGCAGGGTCTCGACGAGCAGTACTTC.

The CDR3 nucleotides are TGTGCCAGCAGCGTAGCAGGCGCTGCCCTAGAGACCCAGTACTTC. This codes for CASSVAGAALETQYF. The chain carries TRBV9 and TRBJ2-5; D unresolved. V gave up 0 bases and J gave up 4 bases, with 13 bases separating them. This CDR3 is built from 15 residues. CDR1 is SGDLS and CDR2 is YYNGEE in the germline V gene.

This clonotype turned up a few times. The chain couples TRBV20-1 to TRBJ2-7; TRBD1 matches at 9 bases. The CDR3 runs to 13 residues. The junction had 7 bases not matched to a gene; V was cut back by 1 base and J by 9 bases. The V gene's germline CDR1 is DFQATT and CDR2 SNEGSKA (reference sequence). The CDR3 DNA sequence: TGCAGTGCTAGAGCCGGGACAGGGCGTTGGCAGTACTTC. Its translation is CSARAGTGRWQYF.

There are many counts of this clonotype. The V and J genes are TRBV5-6 and TRBJ1-1; TRBD1 is a possible D gene (5 bases). The V gene lost 3 bases and the J gene lost 0 bases, with 12 bases spanning the gap. Germline V CDR1 and CDR2: SGHDT, YYEEEE. This CDR3 contains 15 residues. The CDR3 reads CASSWGRLMNTEAFF. The CDR3 DNA is TGTGCCAGCAGCTGGGGACGTCTGATGAACACTGAAGCTTTCTTT.

V usage is TRBV9 and J usage is TRBJ2-1; 9 bases fit TRBD2. CDR3 size: 16 residues. Germline CDR1 and CDR2: SGDLS and YYNGEE. The J segment lost 5 bases and the V segment lost 3 bases, leaving 9 bases of the junction unmatched. The CDR3 here is CASSASTTSGDNEQFF. The CDR3 coding sequence is TGTGCCAGCAGCGCCTCCACGACTAGCGGAGACAATGAGCAGTTCTTC. The variable domain in full, completed from reference TRBV9 and TRBJ2-1, reads DSGVTQTPKHLITATGQRVTLRCSPRSGDLSVYWYQQSLDQGLQFLIQYYNGEERAKGNILERFSAQQFPDLHSELNLSSLELGDSALYFCASSASTTSGDNEQFFGPGTRLTVL.

There are a few counts of this clonotype. The chain couples TRBV11-2 to TRBJ1-2, with D unclear. The CDR3 extends over 12 amino acids. Germline V gene lookup returns CDR1 SGHAT and CDR2 FQNNGV. V lost 5 bases to trimming and J lost 9 bases, with 13 bases between them. CDR3 in amino acids: CASSPPLSSYTF. CDR3 nucleotides: TGTGCCAGCAGCCCCCCTCTGTCGAGCTACACCTTC.

This chain connects TRBV28 to TRBJ2-1; 8 bases agree with TRBD2. The trim removed 1 base at V and 2 bases at J, leaving 4 bases unmatched. CDR1 is MDHEN, CDR2 SYDVKM, per germline. The CDR3 contains 16 residues. The CDR3 loop reads CASSLSGGAPYNEQFF. As DNA, the CDR3 is TGTGCCAGCAGTTTATCGGGGGGGGCCCCCTACAATGAGCAGTTCTTC.

A note on this clonotype: The junction shows a germline mismatch at one end, possibly a read error. The V and J genes are TRBV18 and TRBJ2-1; 7 bases line up with TRBD2. The CDR3 totals 18 residues. Germline lookup yields CDR1 KGHSH and CDR2 LQKENI. This chain's CDR3 is CASSPLGRTRLSDNEQFF. The CDR3 DNA reads as TGTGCCAGCTCACCACTAGGACGGACTAGGCTCTCCGACAATGAGCAGTTCTTC.

This clonotype came up a few times. V gene TRBV7-9 combines with J gene TRBJ1-6; D is uncertain. Per germline, CDR1 SEHNR and CDR2 FQNEAQ (reference sequence). This CDR3 comprises 15 residues. The V gene lost 1 base and the J gene lost 8 bases, with 12 bases spanning the gap. As DNA, the CDR3 is TGTGCCAGCAGCTTAGAGGGCCCGCGGGATTCACCCCTCCACTTT. It yields the protein CASSLEGPRDSPLHF.

This clonotype was seen only a few times. The CDR3 loop is CAGSKGENQPQHF. CDR3 nucleotides: TGTGCCGGCTCGAAGGGCGAAAATCAGCCCCAGCATTTT. The chain has TRBV6-2 or TRBV6-3 and TRBJ1-5; unclear D gene. V lost 11 bases and J 4 bases, leaving 15 bases between the germline ends. Germline CDR1 reads MNHEY; CDR2 reads SVGEGT. The CDR3 runs 13 residues.

This clonotype was detected only a few times. The gene calls are TRBV2 and TRBJ2-7, with D unclear. Germline lookup yields CDR1 SNHLY and CDR2 FYNNEI. V lost 1 base and J 6 bases, leaving 16 bases between the germline ends. This CDR3 comprises 15 residues. The CDR3 is CASSEVSTVSGEQYF. As DNA, the CDR3 is TGTGCCAGCAGTGAAGTAAGTACCGTCTCCGGCGAGCAGTACTTC.

This clonotype was counted many times. The gene calls are TRBV10-3 and TRBJ2-5; 10 bases are shared with TRBD2. Per germline, CDR1 ENHRY and CDR2 SYGVKD. This CDR3 contains 15 residues. Losses at the gene ends were 4 bases for V and 5 bases for J; bases not matched to a gene: 7. In DNA form, the CDR3 reads TGTGCCATCAGTGTATCTAGCGGGGGACGCGAGACCCAGTACTTC. Protein: CAISVSSGGRETQYF.

CDR3 sequence reads: CASSLEGGSGDTQYF. The CDR3 DNA follows: TGTGCCAGCAGCTTAGAGGGCGGGAGCGGCGATACGCAGTATTTT. The chain uses TRBV7-9 and TRBJ2-3; 7 positions agree with TRBD2. Trimming took 1 base from V and 6 from J; bases not matched to a gene: 7. In germline, CDR1 is SEHNR, CDR2 FQNEAQ (reference sequence). The CDR3 extends over 15 amino acids.

The chain is built from TRBV6-5 and TRBJ2-2; no clear D gene. Trimming shortened V by 0 bases and J by 3 bases, and 5 bases separated the two germline ends. CDR1 and CDR2 (germline): MNHEY, SVGAGI. The CDR3 covers 14 residues. The CDR3 loop reads CASSYSPDTGELFF. As DNA, the CDR3 is TGTGCCAGCAGTTACTCCCCGGACACCGGGGAGCTGTTTTTT.

This clonotype was found a few times. J is TRBJ2-6 and V is TRBV5-1; no definite D call. This CDR3 is 16 amino acids long. Germline lookup yields CDR1 SGHRS and CDR2 YFSETQ. Trimming took off 0 bases at V and 0 bases at J, with 7 bases between the two ends. CDR3: CASSLEGSSGANVLTF. In DNA, the CDR3 is TGCGCCAGCAGCTTGGAGGGATCCTCTGGGGCCAACGTCCTGACTTTC.

The chain recombines TRBV5-1 with TRBJ1-1; D remains unclear. The CDR3 spans 14 residues. Germline assignment: CDR1 SGHRS and CDR2 YFSETQ. The V end lost 1 base, the J end lost 2 bases, and 9 bases lay between the germline ends. CDR3 coding DNA: TGCGCCAGCAGCTTGAATTCGGCCAACACTGAAGCTTTCTTT. It encodes CASSLNSANTEAFF.

To note about this clonotype: A read error may be the cause here, since a much bigger clone is one base away. The V call is TRBV20-1, the J call TRBJ2-1, with TRBD1 as a possible D gene (5 bases). The CDR3 extends over 14 amino acids. Trimming shortened V by 5 bases and J by 5 bases, and 16 bases separated the two germline ends. CDR1 and CDR2 from the germline V gene are DFQATT and SNEGSKA (reference sequence). The CDR3 DNA reads as TGCAGTGCTCCCCGCAGGGTGTCCAACAATGAGCAGTTCTTC. Protein product: CSAPRRVSNNEQFF.

This clonotype occurred once. CDR3 sequence reads: CASSQGGSGVETQYF. The CDR3 nucleotides are TGTGCCAGCAGCCAAGGCGGGAGCGGGGTCGAGACCCAGTACTTC. The gene calls are TRBV4-2 and TRBJ2-5; TRBD2 agrees at 7 bases. The CDR3 length is 15 residues. Germline lookup yields CDR1 LGHNA and CDR2 YNFKEQ. J gave up 5 bases and V 1 base, and 7 bases lay outside the gene matches.

This chain uses TRBV5-5 with TRBJ2-5; D is perhaps TRBD2 (6 bases). The CDR3 totals 15 residues. The V end was cut by 5 bases, the J end by 6 bases, with 20 bases between. Germline V CDR1 and CDR2: SGHKS, YYEKEE (reference sequence). CDR3 residues: CASSRRLESGQTQYF. In nucleotides, the CDR3 is TGTGCCAGCAGTCGGAGACTTGAAAGCGGGCAGACCCAGTACTTC.

This clonotype was observed at least ten times. This sequence joins TRBV24-1 and TRBJ2-3; 9 bases align to TRBD2. Trimming cost V 2 bases and J 15 bases; bases outside gene matches: 8. CDR3 length: 13 amino acids. Germline assignment: CDR1 KGHDR and CDR2 SFDVKD. This CDR3 is CATSDYRLADYYF. DNA for the CDR3: TGTGCCACCAGTGATTATCGACTAGCGGATTATTATTTT.

V usage is TRBV19 and J usage is TRBJ1-3; 7 nucleotides align to TRBD1. The trim removed 7 bases at V and 0 bases at J, leaving 6 bases unmatched. The germline V gene encodes CDR1 LNHDA and CDR2 SQIVND (reference sequence). The CDR3 loop spans 15 amino acids. The CDR3 nucleotides are TGTGCCAGTAATGGGGACAGAATCTCTGGAAACACCATATATTTT. This sequence encodes CASNGDRISGNTIYF.

This clonotype was observed at least ten times. The chain has TRBV28 and TRBJ1-1; TRBD1 is a possible D gene (6 bases). This CDR3 has 13 residues. From germline, CDR1 is MDHEN and CDR2 SYDVKM. Trimming removed 7 bases from V and 4 bases from J, with 13 bases in between. The CDR3: CASNTGWGTEAFF. For the CDR3, the DNA is TGTGCCAGCAATACAGGGTGGGGCACTGAAGCTTTCTTT.